A single sample is the source of the 23 T cell receptor beta chains below, sequenced in a study of blood T cell repertoires in COVID-19 (dated by TCRdb to between 2020 and 2021). The method was the immunoSEQ multiplex PCR assay. TCRdb took this table from immuneACCESS and kept in-frame rearrangements with V and J called. Such tables lack part of the clones; where checked against another copy, unresolved V genes explain under half of the gap, and the rest is unexplained. In all, the sample holds more than 250,000 clones, and about nine tenths of those were seen once. The ten most abundant clones make up 1% of the sample. The sequencing input was peripheral blood. The receptors here all came from a man in his fifties with active or convalescent COVID-19.

The chain employs TRBV29-1 and TRBJ1-4; 8 positions match TRBD1. The V and J ends lost 6 bases and 4 bases, in that order; junction bases with no gene match: 7. Germline loops: CDR1 SQVTM, CDR2 ANQGSEA. The CDR3 has 14 residues. The CDR3 DNA reads TGCAGCGTCGCAGGGGGCAGAGGTAATGAAAAACTGTTTTTT. Protein: CSVAGGRGNEKLFF.

The chain couples TRBV7-9 to TRBJ1-3, with TRBD1 as a possible D gene (6 bases). CDR1 and CDR2 from the germline V gene are SEHNR and FQNEAQ (reference sequence). The CDR3 consists of 14 residues. Trimming shortened V by 5 bases and J by 7 bases, and 15 bases separated the two germline ends. Here the CDR3 reads CASSVRGAGNTIYF. The DNA for the CDR3 is TGTGCCAGCAGCGTACGGGGGGCGGGCAACACCATATATTTT.

The V gene is TRBV30, the J gene TRBJ1-4; TRBD1 agrees at 10 bases. Germline assignment: CDR1 GTSNPN and CDR2 SVGIG (reference sequence). CDR3 length equals 15 residues. The ends lost 2 bases at V and 8 bases at J; junction bases unmatched: 8. CDR3 nucleotides: TGTGCCTGGAGTCTCATCGGGACAGGGGACGAAAAACTGTTTTTT. Its translation is CAWSLIGTGDEKLFF. The entire variable domain, with the rest obtained from reference TRBV30 and TRBJ1-4, is as follows: SQTIHQWPATLVQPVGSPLSLECTVEGTSNPNLYWYRQAAGRGLQLLFYSVGIGQISSEVPQNLSASRPQDRQFILSSKKLLLSDSGFYLCAWSLIGTGDEKLFFGSGTQLSVL.

This chain connects TRBV4-3 to TRBJ1-1; tentatively, D is TRBD1 (6 bases). V was trimmed by 0 bases and J by 5 bases, leaving 16 bases between them. Germline assignment: CDR1 LGHNA and CDR2 YSLEER. CDR3 length: 16 residues. Here the CDR3 reads CASSQDWAGAGTEAFF. In DNA form, the CDR3 reads TGCGCCAGCAGCCAAGATTGGGCGGGGGCCGGTACTGAAGCTTTCTTT.

The chain couples TRBV7-3 to TRBJ1-1; 7 bases line up with TRBD1. Germline CDR1 is SGHTA and CDR2 is FQGTGA. Germline trimming cut 2 bases from V and 2 bases from J; bases unmatched to any gene: 2. This CDR3 comprises 14 residues. The CDR3 is CASSLGTDNTEAFF. CDR3 coding DNA: TGTGCCAGCAGCTTAGGGACAGACAACACTGAAGCTTTCTTT.

V and J are TRBV9 and TRBJ1-2; a weak D match, TRBD1 (5 bases). The CDR3 has 14 amino acids. V was trimmed by 4 bases and J by 2 bases, leaving 12 bases between them. From germline, CDR1 is SGDLS and CDR2 YYNGEE. The CDR3 sequence is CASSTRQTNYGYTF. The DNA of the CDR3 is TGTGCCAGCAGCACCCGACAGACAAACTATGGCTACACCTTC.

In the case of this clone: At one end the junction does not follow the germline gene, possibly because of a read error. The rearrangement uses TRBV19 and TRBJ1-1, with 7 bases identical to TRBD1. CDR1 is LNHDA, CDR2 SQIVND, per germline (reference sequence). The CDR3 runs to 14 residues. CDR3 coding DNA: TGTGTCAGTAGTCCCGGGACAGACAGGACTGAAGCTTTCTTT. Translated: CVSSPGTDRTEAFF.

Here the CDR3 DNA reads TGTGCCAGTAGTATTTCCCGAGAGGTTAATCAGCCCCAGCATTTT. It translates to CASSISREVNQPQHF. V usage is TRBV19 and J usage is TRBJ1-5; D gene uncertain. Germline loops: CDR1 LNHDA, CDR2 SQIVND (reference sequence). CDR3 length: 15 residues. Trimming pared 3 bases from V and 4 bases from J, leaving 13 bases between.

This rearrangement joins TRBV19 to TRBJ2-1; 10 bases fit TRBD2. The J segment lost 12 bases and the V segment lost 4 bases, leaving 6 bases of the junction unmatched. This CDR3 comprises 13 residues. Germline CDR1 is LNHDA and CDR2 is SQIVND (reference sequence). CDR3 residues: CASSKSGRVGQFF. As DNA, the CDR3 is TGTGCCAGTAGTAAAAGCGGGAGGGTAGGGCAGTTCTTC.

The rearrangement uses TRBV6-5 and TRBJ1-4; D is unclear. The CDR3 sequence is 13 residues long. The germline CDR1 and CDR2 sequences are MNHEY and SVGAGI. Trimming left V 6 bases short and J 5 bases short, with 10 bases between. CDR3 amino acids: CASRKTENEKLFF. Here the CDR3 DNA reads TGTGCCAGCAGGAAGACGGAGAATGAAAAACTGTTTTTT.

This chain joins TRBV6-1 and TRBJ2-1, with TRBD1 identical over 10 bases. CDR3 size: 17 residues. Germline loops: CDR1 MNHNS, CDR2 SASEGT. V gave up 0 bases and J gave up 4 bases; unmatched junction bases: 6. In nucleotides, the CDR3 is TGTGCCAGCAGTGAAGCGGGAGCGGGACAGGGGTACAATGAGCAGTTCTTC. Its protein product is CASSEAGAGQGYNEQFF.

This chain uses TRBV6-1 with TRBJ1-2; 10 bases align to TRBD1. There are 14 residues in the CDR3. Germline V gene lookup returns CDR1 MNHNS and CDR2 SASEGT. Trimming cost V 1 base and J 4 bases; bases outside gene matches: 0. CDR3 amino acids: CASSEGTGGYGYTF. For the CDR3, the DNA is TGTGCCAGCAGTGAAGGGACAGGGGGCTATGGCTACACCTTC.

This chain uses TRBV9 with TRBJ2-1; TRBD2 agrees at 10 bases. The germline V gene has CDR1 SGDLS and CDR2 YYNGEE. The CDR3 length is 15 residues. Trimming at V came to 3 bases and at J to 11 bases, leaving 11 bases not matched to a gene. This CDR3 is CASSEAGTSALKQFF. CDR3 nucleotide sequence: TGTGCCAGCAGCGAAGCCGGGACTAGCGCTCTTAAGCAGTTCTTC.

The J gene is TRBJ2-7, the V gene TRBV20-1, with 8 nucleotides matching TRBD2. The CDR3 runs to 14 residues. Per germline, CDR1 DFQATT and CDR2 SNEGSKA (reference sequence). Unmatched junction bases numbered 5, after V lost 3 bases and J lost 1 base. CDR3: CSASSLAGSYEQYF. DNA for the CDR3: TGCAGTGCTAGTAGCCTAGCGGGTTCCTACGAGCAGTACTTC.

The V call is TRBV6-2 or TRBV6-3, the J call TRBJ1-2; no definite D call. The CDR3 contains 11 residues. Trimming removed 0 bases from V and 8 bases from J, with 4 bases in between. Germline V CDR1 and CDR2: MNHEY, SVGEGT. In DNA, the CDR3 is TGTGCCAGCAGTTACTCTCTCGGCTACACCTTC. Its translation is CASSYSLGYTF.

This clone was observed once. The rearrangement links TRBV9 to TRBJ2-5; D may be TRBD1 (6 bases). Germline assignment: CDR1 SGDLS and CDR2 YYNGEE. The ends were cut back, 0 bases at V and 7 bases at J, with 13 bases in the middle. The CDR3 consists of 14 residues. The CDR3 DNA follows: TGTGCCAGCAGCGTAGTGGGGGCCCAGGGGACCCAGTACTTC. Translated: CASSVVGAQGTQYF.

The count of this clone is one. The chain links TRBV9 to TRBJ2-1; no definite D call. Germline lookup yields CDR1 SGDLS and CDR2 YYNGEE. The CDR3 has 13 residues. V lost 1 base and J 8 bases, leaving 10 bases between the germline ends. CDR3 loop: CASSVQRGDEQFF. The CDR3 nucleotides read TGTGCCAGCAGCGTACAGCGAGGCGATGAGCAGTTCTTC.

The gene calls are TRBV28 and TRBJ2-7, with D perhaps TRBD2 (5 bases). The germline gives CDR1 MDHEN, CDR2 SYDVKM. The CDR3 has 16 residues. Trimming took 3 bases from V and 5 from J, leaving 20 bases between them. CDR3 residues: CASSLLERVRGNEQYF. CDR3 nucleotide sequence: TGTGCCAGCAGTTTGCTGGAGAGGGTCCGCGGTAACGAGCAGTACTTC. Filled out from reference TRBV28 and TRBJ2-7, the complete variable domain reads DVKVTQSSRYLVKRTGEKVFLECVQDMDHENMFWYRQDPGLGLRLIYFSYDVKMKEKGDIPEGYSVSREKKERFSLILESASTNQTSMYLCASSLLERVRGNEQYFGPGTRLTVT.

The chain links TRBV28 to TRBJ1-1; tentatively, D is TRBD1 (6 bases). This CDR3 contains 16 residues. Trimming took off 4 bases at V and 0 bases at J, with 15 bases between the two ends. Per the germline V gene, CDR1 is MDHEN and CDR2 is SYDVKM. CDR3 in amino acids: CASSWGSGDLNTEAFF. The DNA for the CDR3 is TGTGCCAGCAGTTGGGGTTCAGGGGATCTGAACACTGAAGCTTTCTTT. Looking up the rest from reference TRBV28 and TRBJ1-1 gives the full variable domain: DVKVTQSSRYLVKRTGEKVFLECVQDMDHENMFWYRQDPGLGLRLIYFSYDVKMKEKGDIPEGYSVSREKKERFSLILESASTNQTSMYLCASSWGSGDLNTEAFFGQGTRLTVV.

CDR3 region: CASSFWQGGAEAFF. CDR3 nucleotide sequence: TGTGCCAGCAGTTTTTGGCAGGGAGGCGCTGAAGCTTTCTTT. The J gene is TRBJ1-1, the V gene TRBV28; TRBD1 might be the D (5 bases). The CDR3 loop spans 14 amino acids. With 3 bases removed from V and 6 bases from J, the gap between germline ends came to 14 bases. Germline assignment: CDR1 MDHEN and CDR2 SYDVKM.

The gene calls are TRBV7-2 and TRBJ2-1; 13 nucleotides align to TRBD2. Germline V lookup: CDR1 SGHTA, CDR2 FQGNSA. V lost 5 bases and J lost 4; bases outside the gene matches: 5. This CDR3 has 16 amino acids. The CDR3 DNA is TGTGCCAGCAGCACCACTAGCGGGGGGGTATACAATGAGCAGTTCTTC. Translated, it gives CASSTTSGGVYNEQFF.

A word on this clone: The junction does not match germline at one end; this may be a read error. The chain employs TRBV11-2 and TRBJ2-1; D gene uncertain. The CDR3 loop spans 13 amino acids. The germline CDR1 and CDR2 sequences are SGHAT and FQNNGV. The CDR3 DNA follows: TGTGCCAGCAGTCCGGTAATGGGTGGAGCTTGGGTCTTC. Amino acids: CASSPVMGGAWVF.

This clone was observed many times. The rearrangement joins TRBV4-2 to TRBJ1-3, with D possibly TRBD1 on 6 matching bases. The germline CDR1 and CDR2 sequences are LGHNA and YNFKEQ. V lost 3 bases, J lost 3 bases, and 18 bases lay in between. This CDR3 is 17 amino acids long. CDR3 amino acids: CASSQSILQGVGNTIYF. The CDR3 coding sequence is TGTGCCAGCAGCCAGTCAATCTTACAGGGAGTTGGAAACACCATATATTTT.